The subject of this entry is one TCR beta chain. The antigen remains unidentified. Germline V gene lookup returns CDR1 MNHEY and CDR2 SMNVEV (reference sequence). The V gene end was trimmed by 1 base and the J gene end by 0 bases; junction bases not matched to a gene: 10. CDR3 length: 19 amino acids. The data belong to a study of OX40 agonist ivuxolimab in advanced cancers. Study results and caveats: CD8+ T cells (on average) carried more expanded clones than CD4+ T cells. Within 6 weeks, CD4+ and CD8+ blood T cells expanded clonally at 0.1 to 3.0 mg/kg.

The assay was immunoSEQ multiplex PCR, and TCRdb's table has in-frame clones only and misses some. Here the sample spans 70,000 to 95,000 clones, around four fifths being singletons. Sequencing was performed on CD4+ or CD8+ T cells sorted from blood, taken in a trial of the OX40 agonist ivuxolimab. This clonotype originated in an adult with an advanced solid tumor such as melanoma, head and neck, liver or kidney cancer. The chain has TRBV27 and TRBJ1-5; 9 bases line up with TRBD1. CDR3 sequence reads: CASSLYGDRVIYSNQPQHF. The DNA of the CDR3 is TGTGCCAGCAGTTTATATGGGGACAGGGTTATCTATAGCAATCAGCCCCAGCATTTT.